This T cell receptor beta chain was captured by sequencing in a study of control samples from healthy donors and cancer patients. Clones were read by immunoSEQ multiplex PCR, and TCRdb kept only the in-frame ones, dropping some. This sample has some 95,000 clones, with around 80% found just once. The clonotype comes from a woman in her 30s in good health. The sequenced material came from blood.

CDR3: CASAAGTSGGNEQFF. CDR3 sequence (DNA): TGTGCTAGTGCCGCCGGGACTAGCGGGGGTAATGAGCAGTTCTTC. This chain links TRBV12-5 with TRBJ2-1, with TRBD2 identical over 14 bases. Per the germline V gene, CDR1 is LGHNT and CDR2 is FRNRAP. The V gene end was trimmed by 7 bases and the J gene end by 7 bases; junction bases not matched to a gene: 6. The CDR3 is made up of 15 amino acids. Combining the CDR3 with reference TRBV12-5 and TRBJ2-1 gives the whole variable domain DARVTQTPRHKVTEMGQEVTMRCQPILGHNTVFWYRQTMMQGLELLAYFRNRAPLDDSGMPKDRFSAEMPDATLATLKIQPSEPRDSAVYFCASAAGTSGGNEQFFGPGTRLTVL.